One sample yielded the 17 T cell receptor beta chains listed below, sequenced in a study of cytomegalovirus exposure and HLA in healthy donors. With 60 Vbeta and 13 Jbeta primers, the PCR was carried out. TCRdb's copy holds only in-frame clones and misses some; the assay was immunoSEQ multiplex PCR. The table has around 130,000 clones, around 90% seen once. The sample consisted of PBMCs. The receptors stem from a woman aged 40 to 55 in good health and CMV-seronegative.

This clone was detected only a few times. The gene calls are TRBV11-2 and TRBJ2-5; 8 bases are a match to TRBD1. The germline V gene has CDR1 SGHAT and CDR2 FQNNGV. CDR3 length equals 15 residues. J gave up 4 bases and V 5 bases, and 9 bases lay outside the gene matches. CDR3 DNA sequence: TGTGCCAGCAGCCAAAGTCCAGGGGGCAGAGAGACCCAGTACTTC. Translated: CASSQSPGGRETQYF.

The chain employs TRBV2 and TRBJ1-5; D not certain. V lost 2 bases and J lost 2, with 10 bases in between. The CDR3 runs to 15 residues. Germline V CDR1 and CDR2: SNHLY, FYNNEI. DNA for the CDR3: TGTGCCAGCAGTGAACAGTCGAGGGGCAATCAGCCCCAGCATTTT. Translated: CASSEQSRGNQPQHF.

The chain joins TRBV5-4 to TRBJ2-1; 14 bases align to TRBD2. With V trimmed by 4 bases and J by 8 bases, 8 bases remained unmatched. The germline CDR1 and CDR2 sequences are SGHNT and YYREEE (reference sequence). The CDR3 consists of 16 residues. CDR3 residues: CASSQGTSGRFDEQFF. The CDR3, as DNA: TGTGCCAGCAGCCAGGGGACTAGCGGGAGATTCGATGAGCAGTTCTTC.

This chain joins TRBV11-3 and TRBJ2-2, with a possible D match to TRBD1 (6 bases). Trimming pared 5 bases from V and 1 base from J, leaving 14 bases between. Germline CDR1 is SGHNT and CDR2 is YENEEA. This CDR3 region has 16 residues. The CDR3 coding sequence is TGTGCCAGCAGCCCCATCGACAGGATGAACACCGGGGAGCTGTTTTTT. Translating it yields CASSPIDRMNTGELFF.

A single count supports this clone. The V call is TRBV9, the J call TRBJ2-1; D is possibly TRBD2 (6 bases). The CDR3 is made up of 16 amino acids. The ends were cut back, 4 bases at V and 0 bases at J, with 14 bases in the middle. The germline V gene has CDR1 SGDLS and CDR2 YYNGEE. For the CDR3, the DNA is TGTGCCAGCAGCCTCCTGGGACTCAACTCCTACAATGAGCAGTTCTTC. Its translation: CASSLLGLNSYNEQFF.

The chain uses TRBV9 and TRBJ1-3, with TRBD1 matching 7 bases. V was pared by 3 bases and J by 4 bases, with 13 bases of the junction left unmatched. The CDR3 length is 17 residues. Germline lookup yields CDR1 SGDLS and CDR2 YYNGEE. The CDR3 sequence: CASSGRTGADLGNTIYF. CDR3 bases: TGTGCCAGCAGCGGAAGGACAGGAGCCGATTTAGGAAACACCATATATTTT.

V gene TRBV6-1 combines with J gene TRBJ1-2; D gene ambiguous. CDR3 size: 13 residues. The ends were cut back, 8 bases at V and 1 base at J, with 11 bases in the middle. Germline assignment: CDR1 MNHNS and CDR2 SASEGT. The chain's CDR3 is CASLNPFNYGYTF. CDR3 nucleotides: TGTGCCAGCCTAAACCCGTTTAACTATGGCTACACCTTC.

This clone was detected a few times. This rearrangement joins TRBV11-3 to TRBJ2-7; a possible D gene is TRBD1 (6 bases). The CDR3 contains 13 residues. Deletions cut 4 bases from V and 4 bases from J, with 11 bases between. Germline V gives CDR1 SGHNT, CDR2 YENEEA. The CDR3 region has the DNA TGTGCCAGCAGCTCGGACCAGGGGTACGAGCAGTACTTC. Its translation is CASSSDQGYEQYF.

CDR3 nucleotides: TGTGCCAGTAGTATGGTGGAGGCAGGTAGGTCCTACGAGCAGTACTTC. Encoded protein: CASSMVEAGRSYEQYF. V usage is TRBV19 and J usage is TRBJ2-7, with D possibly being TRBD2 (5 bases). CDR3 size: 16 residues. Germline loops: CDR1 LNHDA, CDR2 SQIVND (reference sequence). The V end was cut by 3 bases, the J end by 1 base, with 16 bases between.

V is TRBV28 and J is TRBJ2-7; 8 nucleotides agree with TRBD1. CDR1 is MDHEN, CDR2 SYDVKM, per germline. J was trimmed by 1 base and V by 7 bases; bases with no gene match: 3. The CDR3 totals 13 residues. CDR3 sequence: CASTGTGSYEQYF. CDR3 nucleotides: TGTGCCAGCACGGGGACAGGTTCCTACGAGCAGTACTTC.

Concerning this clone: This CDR3 is also generated by other DNA sequences in the sample. The genes are TRBV18 and TRBJ2-7; TRBD1 agrees at 9 bases. Germline V gene lookup returns CDR1 KGHSH and CDR2 LQKENI. V was pared by 3 bases and J by 2 bases, with 2 bases of the junction left unmatched. This CDR3 is 14 amino acids long. The CDR3, as DNA: TGTGCCAGCTCACCCGGACAGGGGACCTACGAGCAGTACTTC. Its protein product is CASSPGQGTYEQYF.

This chain uses TRBV30 with TRBJ2-3; TRBD2 matches at 11 bases. Germline V lookup: CDR1 GTSNPN, CDR2 SVGIG (reference sequence). The junction had 7 bases not matched to a gene; V was cut back by 0 bases and J by 2 bases. The CDR3 is made up of 17 amino acids. CDR3 nucleotide sequence: TGTGCCTGGAGTGTAAAGGGGACTAGCGGATTCACAGATACGCAGTATTTT. This encodes CAWSVKGTSGFTDTQYF.

A single count supports this clone. This chain connects TRBV9 to TRBJ2-5; TRBD2 is a possible D gene (6 bases). Looked up from germline, CDR1 is SGDLS and CDR2 is YYNGEE. Deletions cut 4 bases from V and 4 bases from J, with 14 bases between. The CDR3 has 14 amino acids. The CDR3 sequence is CASSPRLGAETQYF. CDR3 DNA: TGTGCCAGCAGCCCCCGACTAGGTGCAGAGACCCAGTACTTC. The whole variable domain, remainder taken from reference TRBV9 and TRBJ2-5, is DSGVTQTPKHLITATGQRVTLRCSPRSGDLSVYWYQQSLDQGLQFLIQYYNGEERAKGNILERFSAQQFPDLHSELNLSSLELGDSALYFCASSPRLGAETQYFGPGTRLLVL.

The chain recombines TRBV23-1 with TRBJ2-5, with D perhaps TRBD1 (5 bases). TRBV23-1 counts as an open reading frame of uncertain function. V lost 4 bases and J lost 5, with 8 bases in between. CDR3 length equals 12 residues. CDR3 in amino acids: CASSRQYETQYF. As DNA, the CDR3 is TGCGCCAGCAGTCGACAGTATGAGACCCAGTACTTC.

The chain has TRBV29-1 and TRBJ2-3, with 7 bases that match TRBD1. Germline lookup yields CDR1 SQVTM and CDR2 ANQGSEA. CDR3 length equals 14 residues. The ends lost 4 bases at V and 0 bases at J; junction bases unmatched: 4. In DNA, the CDR3 is TGCAGCGTTGTTGAGGGGGCGAGCACAGATACGCAGTATTTT. It yields the protein CSVVEGASTDTQYF.

A single count supports this clone. V usage is TRBV7-9 and J usage is TRBJ2-7; maybe TRBD2 (6 bases). CDR3 length equals 17 residues. With 5 bases removed from V and 4 bases from J, the gap between germline ends came to 24 bases. CDR1 SEHNR and CDR2 FQNEAQ come from the germline V gene (reference sequence). This CDR3 is CASSLGGWVAEFYEQYF. CDR3 bases: TGTGCCAGCAGCCTCGGAGGGTGGGTGGCCGAGTTTTACGAGCAGTACTTC.

In nucleotides, the CDR3 is TGTGCCAGCAGTTCTTATTGGGGCCTAACCTACGAGCAGTACTTC. Amino acid sequence: CASSSYWGLTYEQYF. The rearrangement joins TRBV11-3 to TRBJ2-7, with D possibly being TRBD1 (5 bases). Germline loops: CDR1 SGHNT, CDR2 YENEEA. V was cut by 6 bases and J by 2 bases, with 17 bases left in between. The CDR3 runs to 15 residues. The variable domain in full, completed from reference TRBV11-3 and TRBJ2-7, reads EAGVVQSPRYKIIEKKQPVAFWCNPISGHNTLYWYLQNLGQGPELLIRYENEEAVDDSQLPKDRFSAERLKGVDSTLKIQPAELGDSAVYLCASSSYWGLTYEQYFGPGTRLTVT.